These T cell receptor beta chains were read from a single sample in a study of cytomegalovirus exposure and HLA in healthy donors. The data were produced by immunoSEQ multiplex PCR, yet TCRdb's version contains in-frame clones alone and is incomplete. The table shows 70,000 or so clones, with 90% to 95% occurring only once. Sequenced material: PBMCs. The receptors here all came from a woman aged 18-29 years in good health and CMV-seropositive. CDR3s include the opening cysteine and the closing phenylalanine or tryptophan. D genes are given only for firm matches. Clone size is stated in some rows and not others, as once, few, many or a class when expanded.

J gene: TRBJ2-7
clone size: once
V gene: TRBV5-1
D gene: NA
CDR3 DNA: TGCGCCAGCAGCACCCGCCCCCCTAGCGCCGCTCGCGAGCAGTACTTC
CDR3 protein: CASSTRPPSAAREQYF

J gene: TRBJ2-2
clone size: NA
V gene: TRBV5-1
D gene: TRBD2
CDR3 DNA: TGCGCCAACCGGGGGACTAGCGGAATTAGCCTCTGGGACACCGGGGAGCTGTTTTTT
CDR3 protein: CANRGTSGISLWDTGELFF

J gene: TRBJ2-2
clone size: NA
V gene: TRBV11-2
D gene: NA
CDR3 DNA: TGTGCCAGCAGCATAAGGGGTCTCAGCGGGGAGCTGTTTTTT
CDR3 protein: CASSIRGLSGELFF

J gene: TRBJ2-5
clone size: NA
V gene: TRBV29-1
D gene: TRBD1
CDR3 DNA: TGCAGCGTCGGACAGGGGTTAACAGAGACCCAGTACTTC
CDR3 protein: CSVGQGLTETQYF

J gene: TRBJ2-3
clone size: once
V gene: TRBV2
D gene: TRBD2
CDR3 DNA: TGTGCCAGCAGTGGGGGGAGCGGGAGTGTTTCAGATACGCAGTATTTT
CDR3 protein: CASSGGSGSVSDTQYF

J gene: TRBJ1-5
clone size: NA
V gene: TRBV27
D gene: TRBD1
CDR3 DNA: TGTGCCAGCAGTTTTAACAGGGGAGATTATAGCAATCAGCCCCAGCATTTT
CDR3 protein: CASSFNRGDYSNQPQHF

J gene: TRBJ2-2
clone size: NA
V gene: TRBV2
D gene: NA
CDR3 DNA: TGTGCCAGCAGTGAAGCGCTTCGTCGGACAGCTATGAAACCCGGGGAGCTGTTTTTT
CDR3 protein: CASSEALRRTAMKPGELFF

J gene: TRBJ1-5
clone size: NA
V gene: TRBV27
D gene: TRBD1
CDR3 DNA: TGTGCCAGCAGAGGGACAGGGGGTCTTCAGCCCCAGCATTTT
CDR3 protein: CASRGTGGLQPQHF

J gene: TRBJ2-5
clone size: once
V gene: TRBV10-3
D gene: NA
CDR3 DNA: TGTGCCATCAGAGGGGGCCAAGAGACCCAGTACTTC
CDR3 protein: CAIRGGQETQYF

J gene: TRBJ2-1
clone size: once
V gene: TRBV6-4
D gene: NA
CDR3 DNA: TGTGCCAGCAGTGAGGGGGCCGAGGGCAAAGAGCAGTTCTTC
CDR3 protein: CASSEGAEGKEQFF

J gene: TRBJ2-1
clone size: NA
V gene: TRBV6-7
D gene: NA
CDR3 DNA: TGTGCCAGCAGTTACTCAGCAGGGCCCCCCTACAATGAGCAGTTCTTC
CDR3 protein: CASSYSAGPPYNEQFF